This T cell receptor beta chain was identified in a study of identical twins. Notes on the study in general: Models underestimated how often monozygotic twins shared out-of-frame TCR alpha.

Of note for this clonotype: No antigen is known for it.

The CDR3 is 14 residues long. V lost 4 bases to trimming and J lost 6 bases, with 14 bases between them. Via MiXCR, TCRdb re-called the 5' RACE reads, giving one row per CDR3 protein. The table includes more than 1.5 million distinct CDR3 sequences, around 29% detected once. The receptor was derived from a newborn girl in good health. The chain employs TRBV12-3 or TRBV12-4 and TRBJ2-3, with unresolved D. The sample taken for sequencing was cord blood. The CDR3: CASSSVSSVDTQYF. CDR3 nucleotides: TGTGCCAGCAGTTCGGTCTCATCTGTTGATACGCAGTATTTT.